These 22 T cell receptor beta chains share one sample of origin, sequenced in a study of technical replicates of blood from a few donors. Sequencing was performed with immunoSEQ multiplex PCR; in TCRdb, only in-frame clones are kept and a portion is missing. This table has about 76,000 clones, around 86% appearing once. The sample comprised PBMCs. Receptor source: a human donor in good health. Some clones in this sample may be carry-over from other donors' samples.

Notes on this clone: The sample contains more than one DNA sequence encoding this CDR3. The chain uses TRBV7-2 and TRBJ2-7; 12 bases match TRBD2. The CDR3 runs 15 residues. The germline V gene has CDR1 SGHTA and CDR2 FQGNSA. After removal of 6 bases from V and 2 bases from J, the junction contained 5 bases not matched to a gene. The CDR3 region is CASRPTSGGTYEQYF. CDR3 sequence (DNA): TGTGCCAGCAGGCCGACTAGCGGGGGAACCTACGAGCAGTACTTC.

This chain uses TRBV11-3 with TRBJ2-7; no clear D gene. V was clipped by 5 bases and J by 2 bases, with 10 bases between them. Germline-derived CDR1 and CDR2 are SGHNT and YENEEA. This CDR3 spans 13 amino acids. The CDR3 region has the DNA TGTGCCAGCAGCCCTAGGAGAACCTACGAGCAGTACTTC. This encodes CASSPRRTYEQYF.

This clone was found once. V and J are TRBV11-2 and TRBJ2-3; D may be TRBD2 (5 bases). The CDR3 runs to 17 residues. Germline lookup yields CDR1 SGHAT and CDR2 FQNNGV. V was pared by 0 bases and J by 3 bases, with 16 bases between. CDR3 sequence (DNA): TGTGCCAGCAGCTTAGATTTGGCTAGAGGGCGAACAGATACGCAGTATTTT. Translated, it gives CASSLDLARGRTDTQYF.

V usage is TRBV13 and J usage is TRBJ2-5, with TRBD2 as a possible D gene (6 bases). Germline V gives CDR1 PRHDT, CDR2 FYEKMQ (reference sequence). Trimming took 5 bases from V and 5 from J, leaving 12 bases between them. There are 13 residues in the CDR3. The CDR3 reads CASSPGLLETQYF. The CDR3 DNA sequence: TGTGCCAGCAGCCCGGGACTTTTGGAGACCCAGTACTTC.

The rearrangement joins TRBV30 to TRBJ2-5, with 11 bases that match TRBD2. The J call may be mistaken, given a closer DNA end match to TRBJ2-7. This CDR3 spans 16 amino acids. Looked up from germline, CDR1 is GTSNPN and CDR2 is SVGIG (reference sequence). The CDR3 DNA reads TGTGCCTGGAGTGTACGCGGGCTAGCGGGAGGATACGAGCAGTACTTC. Residues: CAWSVRGLAGGYEQYF.

This clone was detected once. The CDR3 bases are TGTGCCAGCAGCTCTTTTGTAGCTAGCGGGGGGCAGTACAATGAGCAGTTCTTC. Protein product: CASSSFVASGGQYNEQFF. The gene calls are TRBV7-3 and TRBJ2-1; 11 bases align to TRBD2. CDR1 is SGHTA, CDR2 FQGTGA, per germline. This CDR3 contains 18 residues. The V and J ends lost 4 bases and 4 bases, in that order; junction bases with no gene match: 12.

The chain combines TRBV5-8 with TRBJ2-7, with D hard to call. Trimming cost V 0 bases and J 4 bases, with 5 bases left between them. Looked up from germline, CDR1 is SGHTS and CDR2 is YDEGEE. CDR3 size: 12 residues. The CDR3 bases are TGTGCCAGCAGCTTGGACTTGTACGAGCAGTACTTC. Protein product: CASSLDLYEQYF.

The CDR3 loop is CASSELAGAGETQYF. DNA of the CDR3: TGTGCCAGCAGTGAACTAGCGGGAGCCGGTGAGACCCAGTACTTC. The chain employs TRBV2 and TRBJ2-5, with 10 bases identical to TRBD2. Unmatched junction bases numbered 5, after V lost 2 bases and J lost 5 bases. This CDR3 region has 15 residues. Germline values: CDR1 SNHLY, CDR2 FYNNEI.

This chain joins TRBV13 and TRBJ2-5; possibly TRBD2 for D (5 bases). CDR1 PRHDT and CDR2 FYEKMQ come from the germline V gene (reference sequence). V shed 5 bases and J shed 1 base, with 11 bases lying between them. The CDR3 contains 14 residues. DNA of the CDR3: TGTGCCAGCAGCACTAGACCCCCCCAAGAGACCCAGTACTTC. Encoded protein: CASSTRPPQETQYF. Full variable domain (missing parts from reference TRBV13 and TRBJ2-5): AAGVIQSPRHLIKEKRETATLKCYPIPRHDTVYWYQQGPGQDPQFLISFYEKMQSDKGSIPDRFSAQQFSDYHSELNMSSLELGDSALYFCASSTRPPQETQYFGPGTRLLVL.

The V call is TRBV4-1, the J call TRBJ2-1; 8 bases line up with TRBD1. The trim removed 0 bases at V and 2 bases at J, leaving 6 bases unmatched. CDR3 size: 17 residues. Germline-derived CDR1 and CDR2 are MGHRA and YSYEKL. CDR3 sequence (DNA): TGCGCCAGCAGCCAAGAGCCGGACAGGGCGGCCTACAATGAGCAGTTCTTC. It codes for CASSQEPDRAAYNEQFF.

This sequence joins TRBV30 and TRBJ1-1; D is ambiguous. Germline V gene data show CDR1 as GTSNPN and CDR2 as SVGIG (reference sequence). There are 11 residues in the CDR3. V was pared by 0 bases and J by 4 bases, with 3 bases between. This CDR3 reads CAWSVSTEAFF. CDR3 sequence (DNA): TGTGCCTGGAGTGTCTCCACTGAAGCTTTCTTT.

The rearrangement links TRBV5-4 to TRBJ2-1; 11 bases match TRBD2. This CDR3 has 17 amino acids. The V gene's germline CDR1 is SGHNT and CDR2 YYREEE (reference sequence). The junction had 17 bases not matched to a gene; V was cut back by 7 bases and J by 8 bases. The CDR3 bases are TGTGCCAGCCACAAAACTAGCGGGGGTTCCCCTCACTATGAGCAGTTCTTC. Translation: CASHKTSGGSPHYEQFF.

This clone was recorded a few times. This rearrangement joins TRBV19 to TRBJ1-1; D gene unclear. This CDR3 is built from 14 residues. V lost 6 bases and J lost 4, with 15 bases in between. The germline V gene encodes CDR1 LNHDA and CDR2 SQIVND (reference sequence). The CDR3 here is CASRPERVGTEAFF. The CDR3 DNA is TGTGCCAGTAGGCCCGAGAGGGTGGGCACTGAAGCTTTCTTT.

The chain couples TRBV7-3 to TRBJ1-1; no clear D. Per the germline V gene, CDR1 is SGHTA and CDR2 is FQGTGA. Deletions cut 5 bases from V and 5 bases from J, with 15 bases between. The CDR3 runs 14 residues. This CDR3 reads CASSLRGSQTEAFF. CDR3 in DNA: TGTGCCAGCAGCCTCCGCGGCTCCCAAACTGAAGCTTTCTTT.

The gene calls are TRBV7-2 and TRBJ2-1, with unresolved D. Germline V gene lookup returns CDR1 SGHTA and CDR2 FQGNSA. V lost 5 bases and J 8 bases, leaving 13 bases between the germline ends. The CDR3 contains 13 residues. The CDR3: CASSLVWSDEQFF. As DNA, the CDR3 is TGTGCCAGCAGCCTAGTGTGGAGCGATGAGCAGTTCTTC.

V is TRBV2 and J is TRBJ1-5; D is uncertain. Germline V gene lookup returns CDR1 SNHLY and CDR2 FYNNEI. The V gene lost 7 bases and the J gene lost 3 bases, with 10 bases spanning the gap. CDR3 size: 13 residues. The CDR3 protein is CASIRGDNQPQHF. For the CDR3, the DNA is TGTGCCAGCATCAGAGGAGACAATCAGCCCCAGCATTTT. Combining the CDR3 with reference TRBV2 and TRBJ1-5 gives the whole variable domain EPEVTQTPSHQVTQMGQEVILRCVPISNHLYFYWYRQILGQKVEFLVSFYNNEISEKSEIFDDQFSVERPDGSNFTLKIRSTKLEDSAMYFCASIRGDNQPQHFGDGTRLSIL.

This chain uses TRBV18 with TRBJ2-7; the D gene is possibly TRBD2 (6 bases). Per germline, CDR1 KGHSH and CDR2 LQKENI. Deletions cut 3 bases from V and 0 bases from J, with 6 bases between. This CDR3 is built from 13 residues. CDR3 protein: CASSPTSSYEQYF. The CDR3 DNA reads as TGTGCCAGCTCACCGACTAGCTCCTACGAGCAGTACTTC.

This clone was seen a single time. This rearrangement joins TRBV7-3 to TRBJ2-2, with 8 bases matching TRBD2. Germline V gene sequence: CDR1 SGHTA, CDR2 FQGTGA. The V and J ends lost 5 bases and 5 bases, in that order; junction bases with no gene match: 10. CDR3 size: 16 residues. This CDR3 is CASSLVAGGGTGELFF. DNA for the CDR3: TGTGCCAGCAGCCTAGTGGCGGGGGGTGGAACCGGGGAGCTGTTTTTT.

V usage is TRBV29-1 and J usage is TRBJ2-2; no clear D. Trimming left V 7 bases short and J 4 bases short, with 10 bases between. CDR3 size: 12 residues. Germline CDR1 reads SQVTM; CDR2 reads ANQGSEA. The CDR3 sequence is CSAKRVTGELFF. The CDR3 DNA reads TGCAGCGCCAAGCGCGTCACCGGGGAGCTGTTTTTT.

V is TRBV7-9 and J is TRBJ1-5; tentative D call: TRBD1 (5 bases). Trimming removed 5 bases at V and 7 bases at J, with 9 bases between. Germline V lookup: CDR1 SEHNR, CDR2 FQNEAQ (reference sequence). This CDR3 has 12 amino acids. CDR3 nucleotides: TGTGCCAGCAGCCCAGGGCTGCAGCCCCAGCATTTT. This codes for CASSPGLQPQHF.

The chain carries TRBV27 and TRBJ1-4; 8 nucleotides align to TRBD1. Per germline, CDR1 MNHEY and CDR2 SMNVEV (reference sequence). V lost 6 bases and J lost 6; bases outside the gene matches: 6. There are 14 residues in the CDR3. This chain's CDR3 is CASRDRGFYEKLFF. The CDR3 nucleotides are TGTGCCAGCAGAGACAGGGGCTTCTATGAAAAACTGTTTTTT.

The chain has TRBV7-2 and TRBJ1-2; D gene ambiguous. CDR1 is SGHTA, CDR2 FQGNSA, per germline. V lost 3 bases and J lost 4, with 3 bases in between. There are 11 residues in the CDR3. The CDR3 region has the DNA TGTGCCAGCAGCTTGCGCTATGGCTACACCTTC. The encoded protein is CASSLRYGYTF.